The 23 T cell receptor beta chains below were found in one sample sequenced in a study of cytomegalovirus exposure and HLA in healthy donors. Only in-frame clones appear in the TCRdb table, and some are missing; sequencing was by immunoSEQ multiplex PCR. The sample contains about 67,000 clones, less than 95% of which appear only once. Sequenced material: PBMCs. These receptors were taken from a woman between 18 and 30 years old in good health and CMV-seronegative.

This chain links TRBV4-3 with TRBJ1-2; maybe TRBD1 (5 bases). Germline CDR1 and CDR2: LGHNA and YSLEER. V was clipped by 4 bases and J by 4 bases, with 19 bases between them. The CDR3 is 16 residues long. CDR3 protein: CASSPEAGDRSYGYTF. The DNA of the CDR3 is TGCGCCAGCAGCCCCGAGGCGGGGGATAGGTCCTATGGCTACACCTTC.

The chain joins TRBV11-1 to TRBJ1-1; the D gene is possibly TRBD1 (6 bases). The germline CDR1 and CDR2 sequences are SGHAT and FQDESV (reference sequence). The CDR3 has 14 residues. V lost 5 bases, J lost 0 bases, and 10 bases lay in between. DNA of the CDR3: TGTGCCAGCAGCCTTACAGGGATGAACACTGAAGCTTTCTTT. It encodes CASSLTGMNTEAFF. Complete variable domain (other parts from reference TRBV11-1 and TRBJ1-1): EAEVAQSPRYKITEKSQAVAFWCDPISGHATLYWYRQILGQGPELLVQFQDESVVDDSQLPKDRFSAERLKGVDSTLKIQPAELGDSAMYLCASSLTGMNTEAFFGQGTRLTVV.

CDR3 residues: CASSNGETNTGELFF. The DNA for the CDR3 is TGTGCCAGCAGCAACGGGGAGACGAACACCGGGGAGCTGTTTTTT. The rearrangement joins TRBV9 to TRBJ2-2; D might be TRBD2 (5 bases). Trimming left V 4 bases short and J 0 bases short, with 10 bases between. The CDR3 sequence is 15 residues long. The germline V gene encodes CDR1 SGDLS and CDR2 YYNGEE.

The sample holds a few counts of this clone. The genes are TRBV6-1 and TRBJ2-7; TRBD1 agrees at 7 bases. The CDR3 is made up of 15 amino acids. V gave up 4 bases and J gave up 2 bases; unmatched junction bases: 8. Germline assignment: CDR1 MNHNS and CDR2 SASEGT. CDR3 sequence (DNA): TGTGCCAGCAGTGGACGGGACAGTAGAACCTACGAGCAGTACTTC. Its protein is CASSGRDSRTYEQYF.

The chain is built from TRBV30 and TRBJ1-3; 8 positions agree with TRBD1. Germline lookup yields CDR1 GTSNPN and CDR2 SVGIG (reference sequence). The CDR3 has 11 residues. The V gene end was trimmed by 6 bases and the J gene end by 9 bases; junction bases not matched to a gene: 4. CDR3 in amino acids: CACGQGGTIYF. The CDR3 DNA follows: TGTGCCTGTGGACAGGGTGGCACCATATATTTT.

This clone showed up just once. The chain carries TRBV5-1 and TRBJ1-6; D is undetermined. This CDR3 comprises 17 residues. CDR1 and CDR2 (germline): SGHRS, YFSETQ. The germline V and J ends were trimmed by 0 bases and 7 bases, with 17 bases remaining between them. CDR3 residues: CASSLGEVGTQNSPLHF. The DNA of the CDR3 is TGCGCCAGCAGCTTGGGGGAGGTGGGTACCCAAAATTCACCCCTCCACTTT.

V is TRBV28 and J is TRBJ2-3, with TRBD2 as a possible D gene (5 bases). The germline gives CDR1 MDHEN, CDR2 SYDVKM. CDR3 length equals 15 residues. Trimming took off 6 bases at V and 1 base at J, with 14 bases between the two ends. In DNA form, the CDR3 reads TGTGCCAGCAGCCGCCCCTTACTAGGCACAGATACGCAGTATTTT. Its translation: CASSRPLLGTDTQYF.

This chain joins TRBV5-4 and TRBJ2-5; TRBD1 agrees at 7 bases. Germline CDR1 is SGHNT and CDR2 is YYREEE (reference sequence). The CDR3 is made up of 14 amino acids. V lost 4 bases and J lost 6; bases outside the gene matches: 9. CDR3 amino acids: CASSHTQGVQTQYF. CDR3 nucleotide sequence: TGTGCCAGCAGCCATACGCAGGGGGTTCAGACCCAGTACTTC.

The J gene is TRBJ1-1, the V gene TRBV9; 7 bases fit TRBD1. V shed 4 bases, J shed 1 base, and the junction held 7 bases outside the gene matches. The CDR3 has 15 residues. Germline values: CDR1 SGDLS, CDR2 YYNGEE. CDR3 sequence: CASSRQGWANTEAFF. DNA for the CDR3: TGTGCCAGCAGCCGACAGGGTTGGGCGAACACTGAAGCTTTCTTT.

The rearrangement links TRBV4-1 to TRBJ2-1; D call uncertain. This CDR3 comprises 17 residues. V was pared by 6 bases and J by 0 bases, with 18 bases between. Germline CDR1 reads MGHRA; CDR2 reads YSYEKL. In nucleotides, the CDR3 is TGCGCCAGCAGGCCTATATTGCTTATCGGCTCCTACAATGAGCAGTTCTTC. Translating it yields CASRPILLIGSYNEQFF.

This chain's CDR3 is CASSIGGVDTQYF. The CDR3, as DNA: TGTGCCAGCAGCATAGGGGGGGTAGATACGCAGTATTTT. The V call is TRBV11-1, the J call TRBJ2-3, with a weak D call TRBD2 (7 bases). The CDR3 is made up of 13 amino acids. From germline, CDR1 is SGHAT and CDR2 FQDESV (reference sequence). Trimming cost V 5 bases and J 5 bases, with 11 bases left between them. The full variable domain, in which reference TRBV11-1 and TRBJ2-3 provide the parts outside the CDR3, is EAEVAQSPRYKITEKSQAVAFWCDPISGHATLYWYRQILGQGPELLVQFQDESVVDDSQLPKDRFSAERLKGVDSTLKIQPAELGDSAMYLCASSIGGVDTQYFGPGTRLTVL.

The chain recombines TRBV6-5 with TRBJ1-3, with 7 bases aligning to TRBD1. There are 13 residues in the CDR3. Looked up from germline, CDR1 is MNHEY and CDR2 is SVGAGI. After removal of 8 bases from V and 0 bases from J, the junction contained 1 base not matched to a gene. CDR3 DNA: TGTGCCAGCCGGACAGGCTCTGGAAACACCATATATTTT. Its protein product is CASRTGSGNTIYF.

The rearrangement joins TRBV5-1 to TRBJ2-7; a weak D match, TRBD1 (5 bases). Germline CDR1 reads SGHRS; CDR2 reads YFSETQ. V lost 5 bases and J 3 bases, leaving 12 bases between the germline ends. The CDR3 is 13 residues long. CDR3 bases: TGCGCCAGCAGAGACAGTTTCCTCTACGAGCAGTACTTC. This translates into CASRDSFLYEQYF.

This clone appeared once. The chain uses TRBV2 and TRBJ2-4, with TRBD1 matching 8 bases. The CDR3 has 15 amino acids. Unmatched junction bases numbered 4, after V lost 6 bases and J lost 0 bases. Per the germline V gene, CDR1 is SNHLY and CDR2 is FYNNEI. This chain's CDR3 is CASRGTGLAKNIQYF. The CDR3 region has the DNA TGTGCCAGCAGAGGGACAGGTCTAGCCAAAAACATTCAGTACTTC.

The chain is built from TRBV5-1 and TRBJ2-2; 9 nucleotides line up with TRBD1. Germline trimming cut 4 bases from V and 7 bases from J; bases unmatched to any gene: 8. The CDR3 extends over 15 amino acids. Per germline, CDR1 SGHRS and CDR2 YFSETQ. The chain's CDR3 is CASSLGDREHGELFF. The DNA for the CDR3 is TGCGCCAGCAGCCTCGGGGACAGGGAACACGGGGAGCTGTTTTTT.

V usage is TRBV9 and J usage is TRBJ2-7; D uncertain. Germline V gene lookup returns CDR1 SGDLS and CDR2 YYNGEE. This CDR3 comprises 13 residues. Between the trimmed V and J ends, which lost 4 bases and 6 bases, there was a span of 14 bases. The CDR3 DNA follows: TGTGCCAGCAGCCCGAACCGACGGGTCGAGCAGTACTTC. Protein: CASSPNRRVEQYF.

The chain employs TRBV2 and TRBJ1-5, with D possibly TRBD1 on 6 matching bases. The CDR3 runs to 17 residues. Germline V CDR1 and CDR2: SNHLY, FYNNEI. The germline V and J ends were trimmed by 5 bases and 1 base, with 18 bases remaining between them. This chain's CDR3 is CASSSDYRASSNQPQHF. CDR3 coding DNA: TGTGCCAGCAGTTCAGACTACAGGGCATCCAGCAATCAGCCCCAGCATTTT.

CDR3 sequence (DNA): TGCGCCAGCAGCCAGATTGGAGGGAACACTGAAGCTTTCTTT. It codes for CASSQIGGNTEAFF. This rearrangement joins TRBV4-1 to TRBJ1-1, with unresolved D. CDR3 length equals 14 residues. Germline V gene data show CDR1 as MGHRA and CDR2 as YSYEKL. Trimming removed 3 bases from V and 1 base from J, with 9 bases in between.

This chain uses TRBV7-6 with TRBJ1-3, with TRBD1 matching over 8 bases. This CDR3 region has 14 residues. Looked up from germline, CDR1 is SGHVS and CDR2 is FNYEAQ. Germline trimming cut 1 base from V and 11 bases from J; bases unmatched to any gene: 7. CDR3 DNA: TGTGCCAGCAGCTTAGAGGGACAGGTGCCCCCCATATATTTT. It encodes CASSLEGQVPPIYF.

The chain links TRBV9 to TRBJ2-1; a possible D gene is TRBD1 (6 bases). The CDR3 extends over 13 amino acids. The V gene lost 1 base and the J gene lost 4 bases, with 6 bases spanning the gap. Germline CDR1 reads SGDLS; CDR2 reads YYNGEE. The CDR3 DNA is TGTGCCAGCAGCGTAAGGGGGTACAATGAGCAGTTCTTC. Translated: CASSVRGYNEQFF.

This clone was seen a handful of times. The chain links TRBV6-6 to TRBJ2-3; TRBD2 might be the D (5 bases). Per germline, CDR1 MNHNY and CDR2 SVGAGI (reference sequence). The CDR3 length is 15 residues. Trimming removed 4 bases from V and 4 bases from J, with 15 bases in between. The CDR3 spells CASSFRESPPDTQYF. The CDR3 DNA reads as TGTGCCAGCAGTTTCCGGGAATCCCCCCCAGATACGCAGTATTTT.

Notes on this clone: Other nucleotide sequences from this sample produce the same CDR3. The J gene is TRBJ2-7, the V gene TRBV28; 7 bases map to TRBD2. The V segment lost 2 bases and the J segment 6 bases; nucleotides outside the gene matches: 1. This CDR3 region has 12 residues. Germline-derived CDR1 and CDR2 are MDHEN and SYDVKM. DNA of the CDR3: TGTGCCAGCAGTTTAGCGGGGGTCGAGCAGTACTTC. Translated: CASSLAGVEQYF. The variable domain in full, completed from reference TRBV28 and TRBJ2-7, reads DVKVTQSSRYLVKRTGEKVFLECVQDMDHENMFWYRQDPGLGLRLIYFSYDVKMKEKGDIPEGYSVSREKKERFSLILESASTNQTSMYLCASSLAGVEQYFGPGTRLTVT.

V and J are TRBV5-1 and TRBJ2-7, with 7 bases identical to TRBD1. Germline CDR1 SGHRS, CDR2 YFSETQ. J gave up 2 bases and V 5 bases, and 10 bases lay outside the gene matches. This CDR3 has 15 residues. This CDR3 reads CASSFSNGQAYEQYF. CDR3 coding DNA: TGCGCCAGCAGTTTTTCCAATGGACAGGCCTACGAGCAGTACTTC.